This entry lists 18 T cell receptor beta chains sequenced from one sample in a study of metastatic and nonmetastatic thyroid tumors. TCRdb re-analyzed the PCR reads through MiXCR. This table has tens of thousands of clones, around 17% appearing once. No patient received treatment before thyroid surgery. Specimen: tumor tissue. All receptors come from a female donor with papillary thyroid cancer or a benign thyroid nodule (not recorded which). Some clones in this sample may be carry-over from other donors' samples.

The CDR3 DNA sequence: TGTGCCAGCACCAGGGGGGGAGGGTCCCGGGAGCAGTACTTC. It encodes CASTRGGGSREQYF. The rearrangement uses TRBV25-1 and TRBJ2-7; tentatively, D is TRBD1 or TRBD2 (7 bases each). Germline V CDR1 and CDR2: MGHDK, SYGVNS. Trimming took 7 bases from V and 7 from J, leaving 20 bases between them. CDR3 length: 14 amino acids.

Concerning this clone itself: One base away lies a much larger clone, so this may be a sequencing read error. Other DNA sequences within the sample encode an identical CDR3. The CDR3 sequence is CASRTQGQHTEAFF. CDR3 DNA sequence: TGTGCCAGTAGGACACAGGGCCAACACACTGAAGCTTTCTTT. The genes are TRBV19 and TRBJ1-1, with D tentatively TRBD1 (6 bases). Germline CDR1 is LNHDA and CDR2 is SQIVND (reference sequence). V lost 6 bases, J lost 3 bases, and 14 bases lay in between. The CDR3 is 14 amino acids.

Notes on this clone: The junction shows a germline mismatch at one end, possibly a read error. This sample includes further DNA sequences coding for the same CDR3. The genes are TRBV6-1 and TRBJ2-7; D perhaps matches TRBD1 (6 bases). Germline V lookup: CDR1 MNHNS, CDR2 SASEGT. The CDR3 is 16 residues long. The CDR3 DNA reads as TGTGCCAGCAGTAACCCTATGACAGGAGGTAACGGCGAGCAGTACTTT. Protein: CASSNPMTGGNGEQYF.

This clone is labeled large (0.1 to 1%). The chain uses TRBV7-9 and TRBJ2-7; D gene ambiguous. The CDR3 has 12 amino acids. Germline lookup yields CDR1 SEHNR and CDR2 FQNEAQ (reference sequence). Deletions cut 4 bases from V and 3 bases from J, with 7 bases between. The CDR3 sequence is CASSSLFYEQYF. The CDR3 bases are TGTGCCAGCAGCTCCCTTTTCTACGAGCAGTACTTC.

The table lists this clone with a few counts. A much larger clone differs from this one at a single base, so this may be a read error. Other DNA sequences in this specimen translate into the identical CDR3. The rearrangement uses TRBV10-3 and TRBJ1-1; possible D gene TRBD1, 5 bases. Germline CDR1 reads ENHRY; CDR2 reads SYGVKD. The CDR3 spans 15 residues. V gave up 3 bases and J gave up 5 bases, with 16 bases separating them. This chain's CDR3 is CAISDIIRGETEAFF. In DNA, the CDR3 is TGTGCCATCAGTGACATAATAAGGGGAGAAACTGAAGCTTTCTTT.

This clone was seen many times. The chain carries TRBV6-1 and TRBJ2-1, with 12 nucleotides matching TRBD2. V shed 5 bases and J 5 bases; nucleotides not matched to a gene: 4. The CDR3 contains 15 residues. Germline V gene lookup returns CDR1 MNHNS and CDR2 SASEGT. CDR3 in DNA: TGTGCCAGCAGTATTCGGACTAGCGGGAACAATGAGCAGTTCTTC. Protein sequence: CASSIRTSGNNEQFF.

This clone occurred many times. This chain connects TRBV5-6 to TRBJ1-4; the D gene is possibly TRBD1 (5 bases). Trimming took off 0 bases at V and 8 bases at J, with 14 bases between the two ends. The germline V gene has CDR1 SGHDT and CDR2 YYEEEE. CDR3 length equals 15 residues. Here the CDR3 DNA reads TGTGCCAGCAGCTTGGCAGGGTCTCTGGGGGAAAAACTGTTTTTT. It translates to CASSLAGSLGEKLFF.

The chain couples TRBV6-2 or TRBV6-3 to TRBJ1-1; D possibly corresponds to TRBD1 (5 bases). The germline V gene has CDR1 MNHEY and CDR2 SVGEGT. The CDR3 has 13 amino acids. V was shortened by 4 bases and J by 4 bases, with 10 bases between the two germline ends. The CDR3 DNA sequence: TGTGCCAGCAGTTCAGGGATGGGCACTGAAGCTTTCTTT. Residues: CASSSGMGTEAFF.

This clone appeared many times. The chain joins TRBV10-1 to TRBJ2-3; 7 nucleotides line up with TRBD2. The CDR3 is made up of 14 amino acids. V gave up 0 bases and J gave up 3 bases; unmatched junction bases: 0. CDR1 WNHNN and CDR2 SYGVQD come from the germline V gene (reference sequence). The CDR3 here is CASSESGGTDTQYF. The CDR3 DNA sequence: TGCGCCAGCAGTGAGTCGGGAGGGACAGATACGCAGTATTTT.

This clone was found once. The V and J genes are TRBV28 and TRBJ2-1; 7 bases match TRBD2. This CDR3 has 16 amino acids. V lost 5 bases to trimming and J lost 4 bases; unmatched junction nucleotides: 11. Germline values: CDR1 MDHEN, CDR2 SYDVKM. CDR3 region: CASSIQKWEGYNEQFF. Here the CDR3 DNA reads TGTGCCAGCAGTATACAGAAATGGGAGGGGTACAATGAGCAGTTCTTC. Filled out from reference TRBV28 and TRBJ2-1, the complete variable domain reads DVKVTQSSRYLVKRTGEKVFLECVQDMDHENMFWYRQDPGLGLRLIYFSYDVKMKEKGDIPEGYSVSREKKERFSLILESASTNQTSMYLCASSIQKWEGYNEQFFGPGTRLTVL.

This clone has at least ten counts. The genes are TRBV6-1 and TRBJ1-1, with D perhaps TRBD1 (6 bases). The V gene's germline CDR1 is MNHNS and CDR2 SASEGT. The CDR3 totals 15 residues. The V end lost 6 bases, the J end lost 5 bases, and 19 bases lay between the germline ends. CDR3 DNA: TGTGCCAGCAGCTTCAGGACCCGGAGGGGGACTGAAGCTTTCTTT. This translates into CASSFRTRRGTEAFF.

In this sample, this clone turned up a few times. The chain recombines TRBV7-9 with TRBJ1-6; tentatively, D is TRBD1 (6 bases). Germline loops: CDR1 SEHNR, CDR2 FQNEAQ (reference sequence). The CDR3 extends over 12 amino acids. Trimming stripped 6 bases from V and 9 bases from J, with 9 bases between. The CDR3 sequence is CASSKTGSPLHF. The CDR3 region has the DNA TGTGCCAGCAGTAAGACAGGTTCACCCCTCCACTTT.

The chain links TRBV11-2 to TRBJ2-7, with D perhaps TRBD1 (6 bases). Germline V gene data show CDR1 as SGHAT and CDR2 as FQNNGV. The CDR3 loop spans 16 amino acids. The germline V and J ends were trimmed by 5 bases and 2 bases, with 19 bases remaining between them. CDR3 sequence (DNA): TGTGCCAGCAGCCTAGGGGGTGGTAGAAGTCCCTACGAGCAGTACTTC. Translation: CASSLGGGRSPYEQYF.

Ten or more counts support this clone. The chain has TRBV6-6 and TRBJ2-6, with TRBD1 identical over 10 bases. The CDR3 has 19 amino acids. The germline V gene has CDR1 MNHNY and CDR2 SVGAGI (reference sequence). Trimming at V came to 2 bases and at J to 0 bases, leaving 7 bases not matched to a gene. For the CDR3, the DNA is TGTGCCAGCAGTTACGTGGGGACAGGGGATTTCTCTGGGGCCAACGTCCTGACTTTC. Its translation is CASSYVGTGDFSGANVLTF.

This rearrangement joins TRBV20-1 to TRBJ1-5, with unresolved D. The CDR3 is 14 residues long. CDR1 and CDR2 from the germline V gene are DFQATT and SNEGSKA (reference sequence). Trimming cost V 6 bases and J 6 bases, with 18 bases left between them. CDR3 sequence: CSAAPGPEVQPQHF. Written as DNA, the CDR3 is TGCAGTGCGGCCCCTGGACCCGAGGTTCAGCCCCAGCATTTT.

This clone was picked up many times. This clone may be a read error of a much larger clone one base away. The same CDR3 is also encoded by other DNA sequences in this sample. The chain recombines TRBV7-3 with TRBJ1-3; no clear D. This CDR3 has 16 amino acids. Between the trimmed V and J ends, which lost 2 bases and 0 bases, there was a span of 11 bases. CDR1 and CDR2 (germline): SGHTA, FQGTGA. CDR3 in amino acids: CASSLLGRSSGNTIYF. CDR3 bases: TGTGCCAGCAGCTTACTTGGCCGCTCCTCTGGAAACACCATATATTTT.

The chain uses TRBV20-1 and TRBJ1-2; D is uncertain. From germline, CDR1 is DFQATT and CDR2 SNEGSKA (reference sequence). V gave up 6 bases and J gave up 3 bases, with 20 bases separating them. The CDR3 consists of 15 residues. CDR3 residues: CSAKGCGASDYGYTF. The CDR3 nucleotides read TGCAGTGCCAAAGGATGTGGCGCCTCAGACTATGGCTACACCTTC.

This clone was observed at least ten times. CDR3 sequence: CASSPTLARDYEQYF. CDR3 DNA sequence: TGTGCCAGCTCACCAACCCTAGCGCGAGACTACGAGCAGTACTTC. The chain combines TRBV18 with TRBJ2-7, with TRBD2 as a possible D gene (6 bases). Germline V gene lookup returns CDR1 KGHSH and CDR2 LQKENI. With 2 bases removed from V and 3 bases from J, the gap between germline ends came to 14 bases. The CDR3 contains 15 residues.